These T cell receptor beta chains were read from a single sample in a study of T cells in Graves' hyperthyroidism and ophthalmopathy. From the multiplex PCR reads, TCRdb called clonotypes with MiXCR, one entry per CDR3 protein. The repertoire holds approximately 590,000 distinct CDR3 sequences, with more than 15% as singletons. The specimen was blood. Every receptor here comes from a woman in her 30s with Graves' hyperthyroidism. Both conserved end residues are part of each CDR3. Fields, in order: V gene, D gene, J gene, clone size, CDR3 DNA, CDR3 protein. The D gene is left open where the match is weak. A clone size is listed for some rows: how often the clone was seen (once, few, many), or a class if it is expanded.

>TRBV12-3/TRBV12-4|.|TRBJ1-3|few
TGTGCCAGCAGTTTCTTGAGCTCTGGAAACACCATATATTTT
CASSFLSSGNTIYF
>TRBV6-1|.|TRBJ2-1|many
TGTGCCAGCAGTGAAGCGCGGAGATCCTTACCGGCGGACAATGAGCAGTTCTTC
CASSEARRSLPADNEQFF
>TRBV20-1|.|TRBJ2-1|few
TGCAGTGCTCCCATCACTAGCAATGAGCAGTTCTTC
CSAPITSNEQFF
>TRBV10-3|.|TRBJ2-3|many
TGTGCCATCACCCCGACTAGCACAGATACGCAGTATTTT
CAITPTSTDTQYF
>TRBV9|TRBD2|TRBJ2-1|.
TGTGCCAGCAGCGTAGCCGCATTTCTAGCGGGAGGGAATGAGCAGTTCTTC
CASSVAAFLAGGNEQFF
>TRBV5-5|.|TRBJ1-5|few
TGTGCCAGCAGCTTGGTTTACCAGGGCGGGAGCAATCAGCCCCAGCATTTT
CASSLVYQGGSNQPQHF
>TRBV6-2/TRBV6-3|TRBD1|TRBJ1-1|many
TGTGCCAGCAGTTACTACTGGGACAGGGTCACTGAAGCTTTCTTT
CASSYYWDRVTEAFF
>TRBV6-1|.|TRBJ1-4|few
TGTGCCAGCAGGCGCGAGAGTGCAACTAATGAAAAACTGTTTTTT
CASRRESATNEKLFF
>TRBV12-3/TRBV12-4|.|TRBJ2-2|many
TGTGCCAGCAGTTTACCGCCCGAACTAGCCTGGAACACCGGGGAGCTGTTTTTT
CASSLPPELAWNTGELFF
>TRBV4-1|.|TRBJ2-3|.
TGCGCCAGCAGCCAAGGCCTCCAGCGGGTGGGGGTGCAGTATTTT
CASSQGLQRVGVQYF
>TRBV4-3|.|TRBJ1-6|.
TGCGCCAGCAGCCAAGATCTAACTGCACCCCTCCACTTT
CASSQDLTAPLHF
>TRBV7-3|TRBD2|TRBJ2-3|.
TGTGCCAGCAGCCGGACTAGTCTCATGGATACGCAGTATTTT
CASSRTSLMDTQYF
>TRBV28|.|TRBJ1-5|many
TGTGCCAGCAGTTTAGCAGGAGACAATCAGCCCCAGCATTTT
CASSLAGDNQPQHF
>TRBV2|TRBD1|TRBJ2-2|.
TGTGCCAGCATGGGACAGAAAAACACCGGGGAGCTGTTTTTT
CASMGQKNTGELFF
>TRBV7-2|TRBD1|TRBJ1-5|.
TGTGCCAGCAGCGGAGGGGGCGGATATCAGCCCCAGCATTTT
CASSGGGGYQPQHF
>TRBV7-9|TRBD1|TRBJ2-1|many
TGTGCCAGCAGCCCTGGACAGGGGGCAAGAGAGGGTGAGCAGTTCTTC
CASSPGQGAREGEQFF
>TRBV5-1|TRBD1|TRBJ2-1|few
TGCGCCAGCAGCCAGACAGGGCATGAGCAGTTCTTC
CASSQTGHEQFF
>TRBV12-3/TRBV12-4|.|TRBJ1-3|few
TGTGCCAGCAGACAACCGGGTCTCCGAAACACCATATATTTT
CASRQPGLRNTIYF
>TRBV7-9|.|TRBJ1-1|.
TGTGCCAGCAGCGGGCGGACGGGGAACACTGAAGCTTTCTTT
CASSGRTGNTEAFF
>TRBV7-9|.|TRBJ2-3|many
TGTGCCAGCAGCTTAAGTCCCGAGGGGCAGTATTTT
CASSLSPEGQYF
>TRBV27|TRBD1|TRBJ2-2|many
TGTGCCAGCAGTCTTGCGACAGGGTATGACACCGGGGAGCTGTTTTTT
CASSLATGYDTGELFF
>TRBV6-1|.|TRBJ1-5|.
TGTGCCAGCCGCCTCGAGAGCAATCAGCCCCAGCATTTT
CASRLESNQPQHF
>TRBV29-1|.|TRBJ1-1|many
TGCAGCGTTGAAGAAGGCAGATGGAACACTGAAGCTTTCTTT
CSVEEGRWNTEAFF
>TRBV20-1|TRBD2|TRBJ2-6|many
TGCAGTGCTAGATCCTTATTTAGCGGGAGAGACTCTGGGGCCAACGTCCTGACTTTC
CSARSLFSGRDSGANVLTF
>TRBV30|.|TRBJ1-6|few
TGTGCCTGTTCCAGCTCCTATAATTCACCCCTCCACTTT
CACSSSYNSPLHF
>TRBV12-3/TRBV12-4|TRBD2|TRBJ2-1|.
TGTGCCAGCAGGCGACTAGCGGGATTAAACAATGAGCAGTTCTTC
CASRRLAGLNNEQFF
>TRBV7-9|.|TRBJ2-7|.
TGTGCCAGCAGCTTACCGGGTAACAACGAGCAGTACTTC
CASSLPGNNEQYF
>TRBV15|TRBD2|TRBJ2-7|many
TGTGCCACCAGCAGAGTCCGGCTAGCGGGGCCCTACTCCTACGAGCAGTACTTC
CATSRVRLAGPYSYEQYF
>TRBV11-2|.|TRBJ1-2|.
TGTGCCAGCAGCATGACGAGGGCTGGCCGTGGCTACACCTTC
CASSMTRAGRGYTF
>TRBV6-1|.|TRBJ1-5|many
TGTGCCAGCAGTGAAGCGGGGACATTCCTTGGGGGCAATCAGCCCCAGCATTTT
CASSEAGTFLGGNQPQHF
>TRBV7-2|TRBD1|TRBJ2-3|many
TGTGCCAGCAGCCGGGACAGGGGTATCACAGATACGCAGTATTTT
CASSRDRGITDTQYF
>TRBV9|.|TRBJ2-1|.
TGTGCCAGCAGCGTCGCCCAGTTCGACAATGAGCAGTTCTTC
CASSVAQFDNEQFF
>TRBV18|.|TRBJ2-7|.
TGTGCCAGCTCACCACCGATGGGAGCGGAGGACTCCTACGAGCAGTACTTC
CASSPPMGAEDSYEQYF
>TRBV6-2/TRBV6-3|TRBD1|TRBJ1-2|many
TGTGCCAGCAGCCCCCGGGACAGGTCCTATGGCTACACCTTC
CASSPRDRSYGYTF
>TRBV15|.|TRBJ2-1|.
TGTGCCACCAGCAGAGAATCAGGATGGGTGTTCAATGAGCAGTTCTTC
CATSRESGWVFNEQFF
>TRBV6-5|.|TRBJ1-1|many
TGTGCCAGCAGTTACTCGAAGGGGGGATTCACTGAAGCTTTCTTT
CASSYSKGGFTEAFF
>TRBV28|TRBD1|TRBJ1-1|many
TGTGCCAGCAGAATCACGGGACAGGTGCCTACTGAAGCTTTCTTT
CASRITGQVPTEAFF
>TRBV20-1|.|TRBJ2-7|many
TGCAGTGCTTGGCGGGACGTCCCCCCCTACGAGCAGTACTTC
CSAWRDVPPYEQYF
>TRBV3-1|.|TRBJ2-3|.
TGTGCCAGCGTCGACGCCACAGATACGCGGTATTTT
CASVDATDTRYF
>TRBV5-1|TRBD1|TRBJ2-2|.
TGCGCCAGCAGCTCAGGGACAGGAGGAAACACCGGGGAGCTGTTTTTT
CASSSGTGGNTGELFF
>TRBV2|.|TRBJ2-1|many
TGTGCCAGCAGTGAACTCGGGACCCCCTACAATGAGCAGTTCTTC
CASSELGTPYNEQFF
>TRBV30|.|TRBJ1-1|once
TGTGCCTGGAATCGTCAGGGTAACACTGAAGCTTTCTTT
CAWNRQGNTEAFF
>TRBV12-3/TRBV12-4|.|TRBJ2-5|.
TGTGCCAGCAGGGCAAGACTAGCTTTGGAGGGGGAGACCCAGCACTTC
CASRARLALEGETQHF
>TRBV12-3/TRBV12-4|.|TRBJ1-1|many
TGTGCCAGCAGTTTAGCGCTGCCTGCAGGGATGAGCACTGAAGCTTTCTTT
CASSLALPAGMSTEAFF
>TRBV10-3|.|TRBJ2-4|many
TGTGCCATCAGTGAGGACGGAGTGTTCGAAAACATTCAGTACTTC
CAISEDGVFENIQYF
>TRBV9|TRBD1|TRBJ1-6|few
TGTGCCAGCAGCGTAGGGCCCCCAGGGGGGAATTCACCCCTCCACTTT
CASSVGPPGGNSPLHF
>TRBV7-6|.|TRBJ2-1|many
TGTGCCAGCAGCAAACAGATATACAATGAGCAGTTCTTC
CASSKQIYNEQFF
>TRBV4-1|TRBD1|TRBJ2-4|.
TGTGCCAGCAGCCAAGAGAACCCGGGACAGGACGCACTGGGGGCCAAAAACATTCAGTACTTC
CASSQENPGQDALGAKNIQYF
>TRBV5-1|TRBD2|TRBJ2-7|few
TGCGCCAGCAGCTTTCGTTCCGGGACTAGCGGGAGCTACGAGCAGTACTTC
CASSFRSGTSGSYEQYF
>TRBV12-3/TRBV12-4|.|TRBJ1-4|many
TGTGCCAGCAGTCTGCGACTCCATCACCGTCGGGAAAAACTGTTTTTT
CASSLRLHHRREKLFF
>TRBV19|TRBD1|TRBJ1-1|many
TGTGCCAGTAGTATCCCCTCCTCGGACAGGGGGAACACTGAAGCTTTCTTT
CASSIPSSDRGNTEAFF
>TRBV7-2|.|TRBJ2-1|many
TGTGCCAGCAGCTTAGTTTCAGGAGACAATGAGCAGTTCTTC
CASSLVSGDNEQFF
>TRBV5-1|.|TRBJ2-1|many
TGCGCCAGCGTCCCCGGGACAAGTACTAGTCCGTACAATGAGCAGTTCTTC
CASVPGTSTSPYNEQFF
>TRBV7-9|TRBD2|TRBJ2-1|many
TGTGCCAGCAGCTGGATAGCGGGGCTAACGGACAATGAGCAGTTCTTC
CASSWIAGLTDNEQFF
>TRBV7-3|.|TRBJ2-1|.
TGTGCCAGCAGCTTAGGTGGTGGAGTCCCCTACAATGAGCAGTTCTTC
CASSLGGGVPYNEQFF
>TRBV6-1|.|TRBJ2-2|.
TGTGCCAGCAGGGAAAGGACGGCTGGTAGGGAGCTGTTTTTT
CASRERTAGRELFF
>TRBV15|TRBD2|TRBJ2-1|.
TGTGCCACCCGTCCGGCGGGAGGCACTGGGAATGAGCAGTTCTTC
CATRPAGGTGNEQFF
>TRBV18|TRBD1|TRBJ2-5|.
TGTGCCAGCTCACCACCGGGACAGGGATTTCATGAGACCCAGTACTTC
CASSPPGQGFHETQYF
>TRBV6-4|.|TRBJ2-3|few
TGTGCCAGCAGTGCGGCGGGAAGATCGGGAACGCAGTATTTT
CASSAAGRSGTQYF